This TCR beta chain derives from a study of neoadjuvant nivolumab and ipilimumab in lung cancer. With regard to this clone: Its specificity is not known.

Regarding the study as a whole: A small number of samples were TCR sequenced. Blood richness before therapy tracked richness in tumors resected after neoadjuvant therapy.

TCRdb keeps only in-frame clones here, not all; method: immunoSEQ multiplex PCR. The table shows roughly 9,900 clones, with about four fifths occurring only once. This CDR3 contains 12 residues. V lost 5 bases and J 2 bases, leaving 5 bases between the germline ends. The V gene's germline CDR1 is WNHNN and CDR2 SYGVQD (reference sequence). The V call is TRBV10-1, the J call TRBJ2-3; no firm D call. Sample: peripheral blood, taken before neoadjuvant nivolumab, alone or with ipilimumab. This TCR was recovered from an adult with non-small cell lung cancer. The CDR3 spells CASSKDTDTQYF. The CDR3 coding sequence is TGCGCCAGCAGTAAGGACACAGATACGCAGTATTTT.